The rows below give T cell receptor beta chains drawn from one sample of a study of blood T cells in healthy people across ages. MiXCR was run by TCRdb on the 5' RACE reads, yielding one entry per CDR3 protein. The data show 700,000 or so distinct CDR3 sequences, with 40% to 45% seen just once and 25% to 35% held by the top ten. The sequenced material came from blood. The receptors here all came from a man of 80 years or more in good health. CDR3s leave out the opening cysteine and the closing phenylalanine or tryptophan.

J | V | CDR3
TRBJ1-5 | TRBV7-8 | ASSADRENNQPQH
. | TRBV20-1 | SARDTGTGTPYEQY
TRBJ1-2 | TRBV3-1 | ASSQEFEGHGYT
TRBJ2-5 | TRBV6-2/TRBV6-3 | ATTPTGYREETQY
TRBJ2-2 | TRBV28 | ASRTPGLNTGELF
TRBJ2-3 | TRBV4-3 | ASSRTTGTGLSDTQY
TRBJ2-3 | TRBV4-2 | ASSQAGQGRPDTQY
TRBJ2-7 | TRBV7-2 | ASSAVVPYEQY
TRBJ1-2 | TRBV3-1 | ASSHKGGQGANYGYT
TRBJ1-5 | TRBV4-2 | ASSQGGQGNQPQH
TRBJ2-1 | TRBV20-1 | SARPGYNEQF
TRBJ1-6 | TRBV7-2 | ASSPQPPGQNNSPLH
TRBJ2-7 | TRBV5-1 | ASSHRTAFYEQY
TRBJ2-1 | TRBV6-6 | ASRVPTNNEQF
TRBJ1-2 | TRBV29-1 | SVDGGFGYT
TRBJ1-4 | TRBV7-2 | ASSEGRANEKLF
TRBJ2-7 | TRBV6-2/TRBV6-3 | ASGEGGPYEQY
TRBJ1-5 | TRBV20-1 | SARGGTGDYQPQH
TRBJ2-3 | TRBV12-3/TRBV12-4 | ASSQRERERDTQY
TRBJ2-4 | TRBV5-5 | ASSLGTSGRGGNIQY
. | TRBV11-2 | ASSFASGSETQY
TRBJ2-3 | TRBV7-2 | ASSSRQTGKDTQY
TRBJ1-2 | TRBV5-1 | ASSLGRVDGYT
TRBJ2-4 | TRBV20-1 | SARDGGRSGDIQY
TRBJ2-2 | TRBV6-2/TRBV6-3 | ASVFGVRTGELF
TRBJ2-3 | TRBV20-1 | SARSGADTQY
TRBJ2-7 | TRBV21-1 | ASSKNLRGVSYEQY
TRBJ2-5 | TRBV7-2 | ASSFPGMMETQY
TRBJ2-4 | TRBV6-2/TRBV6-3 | ARSYEARWANIQY
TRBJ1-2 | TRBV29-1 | SVLQSNYGYT
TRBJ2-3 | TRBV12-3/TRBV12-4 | ASSPVRDGSTDTQY
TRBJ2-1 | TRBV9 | ASSPGLAATYNEQF
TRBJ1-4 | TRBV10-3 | AIVQGDEKLF
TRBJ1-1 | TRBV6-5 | ASSYLVNTEAF
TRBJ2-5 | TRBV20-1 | SATRQQETQY
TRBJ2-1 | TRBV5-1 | ASSFRGQLDEQF
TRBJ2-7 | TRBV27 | ASRDRSYEQY
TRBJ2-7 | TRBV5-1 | ASSLVPGQEYEQY
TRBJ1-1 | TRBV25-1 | ASIKGGKGNTEAF
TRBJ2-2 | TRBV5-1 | ASSPPVGGELF
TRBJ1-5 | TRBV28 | ASSPAGGLGEPQH
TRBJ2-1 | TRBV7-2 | ASTPAGFEQF
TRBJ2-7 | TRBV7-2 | ASSLGSGGVGYEQY
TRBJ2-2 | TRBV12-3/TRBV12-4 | ASNLAPGELF
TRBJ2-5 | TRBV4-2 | ASSHSLFRDRESPLKQETQY
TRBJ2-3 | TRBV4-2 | ASSQKAGGTATQY
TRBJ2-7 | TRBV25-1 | ASSRGGTGSYEQY
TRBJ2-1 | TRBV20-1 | SVEGRSGGLNNEQF
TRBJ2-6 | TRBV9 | ASSPPGVSGANVLT
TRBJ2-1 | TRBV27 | ASSFRTGANEQF
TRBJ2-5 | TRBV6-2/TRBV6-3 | ASSDGGRKTQY
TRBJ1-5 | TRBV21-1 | ASSKVRQGNQPQH
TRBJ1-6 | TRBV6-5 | ASSRQGWDSPLH
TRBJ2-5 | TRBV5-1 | ASRRTVRETQY
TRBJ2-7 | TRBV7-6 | ASSSQGLSYEQY
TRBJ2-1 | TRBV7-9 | ASSTSRVTGHNEQF
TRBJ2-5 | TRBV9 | ASSARPVAERY
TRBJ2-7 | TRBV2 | ASRPGQSSYEQY
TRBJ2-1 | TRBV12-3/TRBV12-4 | ASSSRRGSVGNNEQF
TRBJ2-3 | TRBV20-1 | SARGPRDRTDTQY